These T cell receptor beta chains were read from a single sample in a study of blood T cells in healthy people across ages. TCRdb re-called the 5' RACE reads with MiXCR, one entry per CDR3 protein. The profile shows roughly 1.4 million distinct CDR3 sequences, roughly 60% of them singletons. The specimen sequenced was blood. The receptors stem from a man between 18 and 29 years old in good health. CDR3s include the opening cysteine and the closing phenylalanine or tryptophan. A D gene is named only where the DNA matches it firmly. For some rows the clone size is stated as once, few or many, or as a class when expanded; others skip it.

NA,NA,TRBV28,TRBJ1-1,TGTGCCAGCAGTTTCTGGGGCAGTGAAGCTTTCTTT,CASSFWGSEAFF
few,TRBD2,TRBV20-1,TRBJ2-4,TGCAGTGCACAACGGGGGGGACCCTTTTTTGAGCAGTACTTC,CSAQRGGPFFEQYF
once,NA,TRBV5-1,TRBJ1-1,TGCGCCAGCAGCAGGCATGACGGGAACACTGAAGCTTTCTTT,CASSRHDGNTEAFF
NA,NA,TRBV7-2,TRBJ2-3,TGTGCCAGCAGCTTATTCTTAAAAGGAGATCTTGAGTATTTT,CASSLFLKGDLEYF
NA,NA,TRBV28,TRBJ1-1,TGTGCTAGCAGTTTAGCGAATATGGGGGGGGAACCTGGAGCTTTCTTT,CASSLANMGGEPGAFF
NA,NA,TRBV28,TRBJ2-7,TGTGCCAGCAGTTTACCGTCAGGGGCTTTTGAGCAGTACTTC,CASSLPSGAFEQYF
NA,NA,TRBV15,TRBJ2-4,TGTGCCACCAGCAGAGATCTTGCGAGAGAGCAGTACTTC,CATSRDLAREQYF
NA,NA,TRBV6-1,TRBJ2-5,TGTGCCAGCAGGACAGACAGAGTGGCCCGGGAGACCCAGTACTTC,CASRTDRVARETQYF
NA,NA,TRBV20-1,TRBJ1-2,TGCAGTCTACCGAAGTCGGAAGGCTACACCTTC,CSLPKSEGYTF
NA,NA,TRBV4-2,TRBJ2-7,TGTGCCAGCAGCCAGGTCGTCGGAGCCCCCTACGAGCAGTACTTC,CASSQVVGAPYEQYF
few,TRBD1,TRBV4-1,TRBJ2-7,TGCGCCAGCAGCCGAAAGACCCCCGGACAGGGGGCCTACGAGCAGTACTTC,CASSRKTPGQGAYEQYF
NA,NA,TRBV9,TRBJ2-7,TGTGCCAGCAGCTCCGTAGGAGGTAACGAGCAGTACTTC,CASSSVGGNEQYF
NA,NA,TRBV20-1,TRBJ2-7,TGCAGTGCCAGGAAGGAAAATTCCTACGAGCAGTACTTC,CSARKENSYEQYF
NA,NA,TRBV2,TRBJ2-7,TGTGCCAGCAGTGAAGGTGGGCGAGAGCAGTACTTC,CASSEGGREQYF
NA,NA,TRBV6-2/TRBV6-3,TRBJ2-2,TGTGCCAGCAGTTACACCCCCAACACGGGGGAGCTGTTTTTT,CASSYTPNTGELFF
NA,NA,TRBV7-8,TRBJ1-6,TGTGCCAGCAGCAGTAGGGACGACGTTTCACCCCTCCACTTT,CASSSRDDVSPLHF
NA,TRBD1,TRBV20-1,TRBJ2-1,TGCAGTGTTTCCCAGGGGGCGGGTAACTTCAATGAGCAGTTCTTC,CSVSQGAGNFNEQFF
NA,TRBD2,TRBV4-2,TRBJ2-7,TGTGCCAGCAGCCAAGGACCGGGGACTAGCGGGGGATACGAGCAGTACTTC,CASSQGPGTSGGYEQYF
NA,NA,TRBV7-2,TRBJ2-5,TGTGCCAGCAGCTCCCGACAGCCCCGTCAGGAGACCCAGTACTTC,CASSSRQPRQETQYF
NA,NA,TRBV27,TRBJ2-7,TGTGCCAGCAATCCGATTGGCTCCTACGAGCAGTACTTC,CASNPIGSYEQYF
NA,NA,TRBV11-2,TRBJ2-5,TGTGCCAGCAGCTTTACATGGGGTCAAGAGACCCAGTACTTC,CASSFTWGQETQYF
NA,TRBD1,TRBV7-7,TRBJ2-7,TGTGCTAGCAGCTCTCGTCCGGACAGGGACCCCTACGAGCAGTACTTC,CASSSRPDRDPYEQYF
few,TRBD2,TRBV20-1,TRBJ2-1,TGCAGTGCTAGAGGGTTAGCGGGAGGGCCGGGATACAATGAGCAGTTCTTC,CSARGLAGGPGYNEQFF
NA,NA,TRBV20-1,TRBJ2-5,TGCAGTGCTAGCTGGAGACAGTCGCAAGTGGAGACCCAGTACTTC,CSASWRQSQVETQYF
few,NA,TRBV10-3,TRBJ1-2,TGTGCCATCAGTGAGCCCTCGGCGGGGGATGGCTACACCTTC,CAISEPSAGDGYTF
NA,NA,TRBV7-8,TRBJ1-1,TGTGCCAGCAGCTTAAGCGTAGTGAACACTGAAGCTTTCTTT,CASSLSVVNTEAFF
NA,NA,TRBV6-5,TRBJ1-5,TGTGCCAGCTCCCTGGACGGGGTCGGGGGTCAGCCCCAGCATTTT,CASSLDGVGGQPQHF
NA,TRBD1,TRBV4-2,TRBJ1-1,TGTGCCAGCAGCCCCAGGGGGAGTGGTACCACTGAAGCTTTCTTT,CASSPRGSGTTEAFF
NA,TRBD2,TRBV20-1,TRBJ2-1,TGCAGTGCTCATGTCACTAGCGGGGGACTTTACAATGAGCAGTTCTTC,CSAHVTSGGLYNEQFF
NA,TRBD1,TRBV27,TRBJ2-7,TGTGCCAGCAGTTTAATGGGACAGGGGGCCTACGAGCAGTACTTC,CASSLMGQGAYEQYF